Below are 19 T cell receptor beta chains sequenced from a single sample in a study of OX40 agonist ivuxolimab in advanced cancers. The protocol was immunoSEQ multiplex PCR, while the TCRdb copy is restricted to in-frame clones and leaves out a portion. The sample consists of tens of thousands of clones, around 75% of them appearing once. The sample was CD4+ or CD8+ T cells sorted from blood, taken in a trial of the OX40 agonist ivuxolimab. These receptors came from an adult with an advanced solid tumor such as melanoma, head and neck, liver or kidney cancer.

The chain links TRBV10-1 to TRBJ2-3; 7 bases align to TRBD2. With 4 bases clipped from V and 8 bases from J, the junction kept 6 bases outside the gene matches. CDR3 length: 13 amino acids. CDR1 and CDR2 (germline): WNHNN, SYGVQD (reference sequence). The CDR3 DNA reads as TGCGCCAGCAGTGTGGAGGGCGGGGGTACGCAGTATTTT. It codes for CASSVEGGGTQYF.

V gene TRBV28 combines with J gene TRBJ1-1, with D possibly matching TRBD1 (6 bases). The CDR3 length is 13 residues. V was trimmed by 3 bases and J by 7 bases, leaving 12 bases between them. In germline, CDR1 is MDHEN, CDR2 SYDVKM. In DNA, the CDR3 is TGTGCCAGCAGTTTGGACAGCGCCTTTGAAGCTTTCTTT. It translates to CASSLDSAFEAFF.

J is TRBJ1-1 and V is TRBV18, with D tentatively TRBD1 (5 bases). V was cut by 0 bases and J by 1 base, with 15 bases left in between. Looked up from germline, CDR1 is KGHSH and CDR2 is LQKENI. This CDR3 has 17 amino acids. The CDR3 sequence is CASSPPMAPGGNTEAFF. Written as DNA, the CDR3 is TGTGCCAGCTCACCACCGATGGCGCCTGGGGGGAACACTGAAGCTTTCTTT.

The chain links TRBV4-2 to TRBJ1-3; a weak D match, TRBD1 (6 bases). Trimming shortened V by 2 bases and J by 6 bases, and 14 bases separated the two germline ends. The CDR3 length is 15 residues. Germline CDR1 is LGHNA and CDR2 is YNFKEQ. The CDR3 spells CASSQKGEGLNTIYF. In DNA form, the CDR3 reads TGTGCCAGCAGCCAAAAGGGGGAAGGGCTAAACACCATATATTTT.

This chain uses TRBV2 with TRBJ2-7; D uncertain. Germline V gene lookup returns CDR1 SNHLY and CDR2 FYNNEI. Trimming took off 2 bases at V and 5 bases at J, with 10 bases between the two ends. The CDR3 length is 13 residues. CDR3 sequence reads: CASSEMTYNEQYF. The CDR3 DNA reads TGTGCCAGCAGTGAAATGACTTACAACGAGCAGTACTTC.

The chain has TRBV5-1 and TRBJ2-5; TRBD1 matches at 8 bases. This CDR3 region has 15 residues. CDR1 is SGHRS, CDR2 YFSETQ, per germline. V lost 3 bases, J lost 5 bases, and 9 bases stayed unmatched. The CDR3 loop reads CASSWTGFSLETQYF. CDR3 nucleotides: TGCGCCAGCAGCTGGACAGGGTTCTCGTTGGAGACCCAGTACTTC.

V gene TRBV7-2 combines with J gene TRBJ2-3; possible D gene TRBD1, 6 bases. The V end lost 8 bases, the J end lost 0 bases, and 15 bases lay between the germline ends. CDR3 length: 15 residues. CDR1 and CDR2 (germline): SGHTA, FQGNSA. The CDR3 protein is CASGIQGGSTDTQYF. CDR3 in DNA: TGTGCCAGCGGGATACAGGGCGGGAGCACAGATACGCAGTATTTT.

V is TRBV7-8 and J is TRBJ1-2; no clear D. This CDR3 is 14 amino acids long. The V and J ends lost 2 bases and 1 base respectively, with 8 bases between them. Germline V lookup: CDR1 SGHVS, CDR2 FQNEAQ. The CDR3 nucleotides are TGTGCCAGCAGCTTATTGGAGGTTAACTATGGCTACACCTTC. Protein product: CASSLLEVNYGYTF.

This clone appeared many times. The rearrangement joins TRBV19 to TRBJ1-5; D not certain. The V gene lost 5 bases and the J gene lost 0 bases, with 11 bases spanning the gap. The germline CDR1 and CDR2 sequences are LNHDA and SQIVND (reference sequence). This CDR3 contains 15 residues. CDR3 bases: TGTGCCAGTAGTTACAGTTCCTATAGCAATCAGCCCCAGCATTTT. This codes for CASSYSSYSNQPQHF.

This chain links TRBV5-1 with TRBJ1-2, with TRBD1 identical over 11 bases. CDR3 size: 16 residues. J gave up 5 bases and V 5 bases, and 11 bases lay outside the gene matches. The germline V gene encodes CDR1 SGHRS and CDR2 YFSETQ. In DNA form, the CDR3 reads TGCGCCAGCAGTGCTGGTGGACAGGGGGCTCGGTATGGCTACACCTTC. Translation: CASSAGGQGARYGYTF.

J is TRBJ2-3 and V is TRBV6-1, with D possibly matching TRBD2 (6 bases). Germline loops: CDR1 MNHNS, CDR2 SASEGT. CDR3 length: 14 residues. Between the trimmed V and J ends, which lost 6 bases and 2 bases, there was a span of 12 bases. CDR3 loop: CASRERADTDTQYF. CDR3 nucleotides: TGTGCCAGCAGGGAGCGGGCGGACACAGATACGCAGTATTTT.

V is TRBV4-2 and J is TRBJ1-3; 7 nucleotides align to TRBD1. The CDR3 covers 16 residues. CDR1 is LGHNA, CDR2 YNFKEQ, per germline. The ends lost 1 base at V and 0 bases at J; junction bases unmatched: 3. The CDR3 DNA is TGTGCCAGCAGCCAAGGACGGGACAGCTCTGGAAACACCATATATTTT. It is translated as CASSQGRDSSGNTIYF.

This clone has more than one count but fewer than ten. V gene TRBV28 combines with J gene TRBJ1-4; perhaps TRBD1 as D (6 bases). Trimming stripped 9 bases from V and 6 bases from J, with 17 bases between. Germline CDR1 reads MDHEN; CDR2 reads SYDVKM. The CDR3 is 14 amino acids. The CDR3 here is CASAEGRGDEKLFF. The DNA of the CDR3 is TGTGCCAGTGCTGAAGGGAGGGGGGATGAAAAACTGTTTTTT.

The genes are TRBV10-3 and TRBJ1-1; no clear D gene. Between the trimmed V and J ends, which lost 3 bases and 0 bases, there was a span of 14 bases. CDR1 and CDR2 (germline): ENHRY, SYGVKD. The CDR3 totals 16 residues. CDR3 bases: TGTGCCATCAGTGATGGCAGCCTGCTTTTGAACACTGAAGCTTTCTTT. This gives the protein CAISDGSLLLNTEAFF.

This clone has only a few counts. The chain is built from TRBV6-1 and TRBJ2-2, with 8 positions matching TRBD2. Germline CDR1 is MNHNS and CDR2 is SASEGT. This CDR3 is 15 amino acids long. The V segment lost 8 bases and the J segment 5 bases; nucleotides outside the gene matches: 10. The CDR3 DNA is TGTGCCAGCCTCTTTGGAGCGGGAGTAACCGGGGAGCTGTTTTTT. Amino acid sequence: CASLFGAGVTGELFF.

The V call is TRBV5-4, the J call TRBJ2-7; a weak D match, TRBD2 (6 bases). Germline V gives CDR1 SGHNT, CDR2 YYREEE (reference sequence). This CDR3 is built from 15 residues. V was trimmed by 4 bases and J by 4 bases, leaving 18 bases between them. This CDR3 reads CASSQDTGGTYEQYF. The CDR3 bases are TGTGCCAGCAGCCAAGATACTGGGGGGACGTACGAGCAGTACTTC.

The chain uses TRBV7-9 and TRBJ2-1, with D unclear. The germline V gene has CDR1 SEHNR and CDR2 FQNEAQ (reference sequence). The V and J ends lost 5 bases and 2 bases respectively, with 10 bases between them. CDR3 length: 14 residues. The CDR3 loop is CASSPEVAYNEQFF. The CDR3 DNA follows: TGTGCCAGCAGCCCCGAGGTGGCCTACAATGAGCAGTTCTTC.

The chain combines TRBV19 with TRBJ2-1, with D hard to call. Germline CDR1 LNHDA, CDR2 SQIVND (reference sequence). The CDR3 loop spans 15 amino acids. The V end was cut by 5 bases, the J end by 2 bases, with 13 bases between. CDR3 DNA sequence: TGTGCCAGTAGTCCAGCCCGATACGCCTACAATGAGCAGTTCTTC. This codes for CASSPARYAYNEQFF.

A single count supports this clone. The chain combines TRBV5-1 with TRBJ2-7; maybe TRBD1 (5 bases). The V gene lost 0 bases and the J gene lost 6 bases, with 13 bases spanning the gap. Per the germline V gene, CDR1 is SGHRS and CDR2 is YFSETQ. CDR3 length: 14 amino acids. CDR3 in DNA: TGCGCCAGCAGCTTGGGGACACCCGCAGGCGAGCAGTACTTC. Translating gives CASSLGTPAGEQYF.